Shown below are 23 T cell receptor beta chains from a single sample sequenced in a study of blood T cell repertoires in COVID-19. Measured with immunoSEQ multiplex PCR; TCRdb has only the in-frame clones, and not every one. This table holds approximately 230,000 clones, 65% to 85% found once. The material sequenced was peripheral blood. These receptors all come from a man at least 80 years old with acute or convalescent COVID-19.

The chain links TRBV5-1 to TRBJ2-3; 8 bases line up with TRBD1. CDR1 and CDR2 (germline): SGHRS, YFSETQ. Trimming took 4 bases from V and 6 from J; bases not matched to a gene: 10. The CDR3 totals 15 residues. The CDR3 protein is CASSPSGQGSDTQYF. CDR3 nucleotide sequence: TGCGCCAGCAGCCCCTCAGGACAGGGTTCGGATACGCAGTATTTT.

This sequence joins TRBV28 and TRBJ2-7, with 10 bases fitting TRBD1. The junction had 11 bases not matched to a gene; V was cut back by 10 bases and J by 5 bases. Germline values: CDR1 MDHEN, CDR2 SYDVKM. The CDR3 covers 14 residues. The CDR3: CATRQGAGVNEQYF. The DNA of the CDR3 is TGTGCCACCAGACAGGGGGCCGGAGTTAACGAGCAGTACTTC.

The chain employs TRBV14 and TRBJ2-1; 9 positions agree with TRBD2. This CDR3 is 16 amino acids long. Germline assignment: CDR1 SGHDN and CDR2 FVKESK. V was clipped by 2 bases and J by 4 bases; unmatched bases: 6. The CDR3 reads CASSQFAGGAYNEQFF. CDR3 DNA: TGTGCCAGCAGCCAATTCGCGGGAGGGGCTTACAATGAGCAGTTCTTC. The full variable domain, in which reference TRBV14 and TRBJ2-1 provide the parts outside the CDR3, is EAGVTQFPSHSVIEKGQTVTLRCDPISGHDNLYWYRRVMGKEIKFLLHFVKESKQDESGMPNNRFLAERTGGTYSTLKVQPAELEDSGVYFCASSQFAGGAYNEQFFGPGTRLTVL.

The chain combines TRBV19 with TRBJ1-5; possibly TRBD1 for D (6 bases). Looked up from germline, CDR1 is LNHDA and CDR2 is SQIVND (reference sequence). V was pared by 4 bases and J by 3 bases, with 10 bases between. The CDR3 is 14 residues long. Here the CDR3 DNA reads TGTGCCAGTAGTAGCGGACAGATCAATCAGCCCCAGCATTTT. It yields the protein CASSSGQINQPQHF.

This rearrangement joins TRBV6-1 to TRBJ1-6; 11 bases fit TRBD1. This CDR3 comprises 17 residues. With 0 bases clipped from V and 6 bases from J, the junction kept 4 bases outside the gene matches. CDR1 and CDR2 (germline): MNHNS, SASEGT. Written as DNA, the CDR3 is TGTGCCAGCAGTGAAGCGTCCGGGACAGGGGGTAATTCACCCCTCCACTTT. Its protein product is CASSEASGTGGNSPLHF.

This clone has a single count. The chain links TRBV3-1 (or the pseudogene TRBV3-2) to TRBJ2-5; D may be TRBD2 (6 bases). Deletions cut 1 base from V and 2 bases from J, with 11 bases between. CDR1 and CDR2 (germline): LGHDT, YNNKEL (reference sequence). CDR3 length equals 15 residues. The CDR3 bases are TGTGCCAGCAGCCAAGGTGGAGGGAAACAAGAGACCCAGTACTTC. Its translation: CASSQGGGKQETQYF.

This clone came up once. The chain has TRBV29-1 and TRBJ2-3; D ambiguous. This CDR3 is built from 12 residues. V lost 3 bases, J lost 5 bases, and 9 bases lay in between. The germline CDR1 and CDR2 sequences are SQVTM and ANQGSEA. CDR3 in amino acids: CSVDNRGDTQYF. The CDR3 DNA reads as TGCAGCGTTGACAATCGAGGAGATACGCAGTATTTT.

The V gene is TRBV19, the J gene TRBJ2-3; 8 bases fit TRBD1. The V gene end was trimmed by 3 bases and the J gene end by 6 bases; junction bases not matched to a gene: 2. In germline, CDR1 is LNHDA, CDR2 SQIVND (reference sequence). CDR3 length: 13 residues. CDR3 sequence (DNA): TGTGCCAGTAGTATTTGGACAGGGGATACGCAGTATTTT. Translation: CASSIWTGDTQYF.

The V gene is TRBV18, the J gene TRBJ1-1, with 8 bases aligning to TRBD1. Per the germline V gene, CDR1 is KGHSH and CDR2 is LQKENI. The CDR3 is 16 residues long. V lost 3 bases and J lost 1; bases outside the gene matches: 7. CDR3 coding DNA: TGTGCCAGCTCACCGTATTTTGGGACAGGGAACACTGAAGCTTTCTTT. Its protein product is CASSPYFGTGNTEAFF.

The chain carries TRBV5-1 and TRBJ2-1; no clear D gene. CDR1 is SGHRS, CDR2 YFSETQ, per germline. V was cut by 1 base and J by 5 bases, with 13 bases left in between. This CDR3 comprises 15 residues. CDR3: CASSLPPIVNNEQFF. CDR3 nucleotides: TGCGCCAGCAGCTTGCCGCCCATAGTAAACAATGAGCAGTTCTTC.

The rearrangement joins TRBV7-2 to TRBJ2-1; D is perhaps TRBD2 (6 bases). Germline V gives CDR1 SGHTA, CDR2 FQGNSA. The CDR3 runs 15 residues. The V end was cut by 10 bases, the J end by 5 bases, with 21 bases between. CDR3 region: CATTGDPNLNNEQFF. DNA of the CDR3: TGTGCCACCACGGGGGACCCAAACCTAAACAATGAGCAGTTCTTC. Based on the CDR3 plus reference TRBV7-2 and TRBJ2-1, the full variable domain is GAGVSQSPSNKVTEKGKDVELRCDPISGHTALYWYRQSLGQGLEFLIYFQGNSAPDKSGLPSDRFSAERTGGSVSTLTIQRTQQEDSAVYLCATTGDPNLNNEQFFGPGTRLTVL.

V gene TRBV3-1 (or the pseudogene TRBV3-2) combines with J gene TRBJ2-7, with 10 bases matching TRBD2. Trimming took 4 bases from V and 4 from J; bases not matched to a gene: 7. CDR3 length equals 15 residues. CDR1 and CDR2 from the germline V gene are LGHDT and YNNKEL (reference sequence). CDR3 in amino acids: CASSPGTSAWYEQYF. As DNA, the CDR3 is TGTGCCAGCAGCCCGGGGACTAGCGCTTGGTACGAGCAGTACTTC.

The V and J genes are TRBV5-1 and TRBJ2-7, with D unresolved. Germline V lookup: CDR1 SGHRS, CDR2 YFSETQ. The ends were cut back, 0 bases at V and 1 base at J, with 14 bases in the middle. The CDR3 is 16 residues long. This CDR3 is CASSLDGFPTSYEQYF. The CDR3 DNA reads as TGCGCCAGCAGCTTGGACGGCTTCCCGACTTCCTACGAGCAGTACTTC.

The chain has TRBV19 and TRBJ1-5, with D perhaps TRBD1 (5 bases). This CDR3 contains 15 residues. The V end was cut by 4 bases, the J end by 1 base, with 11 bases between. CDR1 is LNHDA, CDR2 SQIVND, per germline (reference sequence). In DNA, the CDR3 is TGTGCCAGTAGTACCGTCTCAGGGAGCAATCAGCCCCAGCATTTT. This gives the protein CASSTVSGSNQPQHF.

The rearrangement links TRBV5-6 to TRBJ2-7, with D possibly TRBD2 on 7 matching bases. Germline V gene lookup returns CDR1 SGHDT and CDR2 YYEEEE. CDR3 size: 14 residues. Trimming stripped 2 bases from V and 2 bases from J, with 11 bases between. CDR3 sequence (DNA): TGTGCCAGCAGCTTCAGGGGAGGGGCCTACGAGCAGTACTTC. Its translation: CASSFRGGAYEQYF.

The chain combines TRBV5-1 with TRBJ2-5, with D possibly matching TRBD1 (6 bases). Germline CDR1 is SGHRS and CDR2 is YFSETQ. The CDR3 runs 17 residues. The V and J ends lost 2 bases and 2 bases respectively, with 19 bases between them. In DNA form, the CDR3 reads TGCGCCAGCAGCTTCCAACATACAGGGTCATTTCAAGAGACCCAGTACTTC. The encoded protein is CASSFQHTGSFQETQYF.

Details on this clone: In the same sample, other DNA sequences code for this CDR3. The chain's CDR3 is CASSPGLADYNEQFF. CDR3 DNA sequence: TGTGCCAGCTCACCGGGACTAGCGGATTACAATGAGCAGTTCTTC. The rearrangement joins TRBV18 to TRBJ2-1, with 11 bases that match TRBD2. The V segment lost 3 bases and the J segment 4 bases; nucleotides outside the gene matches: 2. Germline lookup yields CDR1 KGHSH and CDR2 LQKENI. This CDR3 is built from 15 residues.

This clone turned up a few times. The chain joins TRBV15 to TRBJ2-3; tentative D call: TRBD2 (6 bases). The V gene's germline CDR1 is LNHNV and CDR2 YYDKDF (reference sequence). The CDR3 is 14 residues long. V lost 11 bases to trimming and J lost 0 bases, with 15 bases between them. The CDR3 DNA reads TGTGCCGCCCGGGAGAGCACTAGCACAGATACGCAGTATTTT. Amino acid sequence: CAARESTSTDTQYF. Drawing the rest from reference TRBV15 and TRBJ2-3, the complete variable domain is DAMVIQNPRYQVTQFGKPVTLSCSQTLNHNVMYWYQQKSSQAPKLLFHYYDKDFNNEADTPDNFQSRRPNTSFCFLDIRSPGLGDTAMYLCAARESTSTDTQYFGPGTRLTVL.

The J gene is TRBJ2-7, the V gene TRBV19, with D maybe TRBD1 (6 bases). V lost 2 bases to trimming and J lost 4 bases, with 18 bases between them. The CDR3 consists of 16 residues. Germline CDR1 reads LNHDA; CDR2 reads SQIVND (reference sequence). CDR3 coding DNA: TGTGCCAGTAGTATATCAGGGGCCCGAATGGCATACGAGCAGTACTTC. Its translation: CASSISGARMAYEQYF.

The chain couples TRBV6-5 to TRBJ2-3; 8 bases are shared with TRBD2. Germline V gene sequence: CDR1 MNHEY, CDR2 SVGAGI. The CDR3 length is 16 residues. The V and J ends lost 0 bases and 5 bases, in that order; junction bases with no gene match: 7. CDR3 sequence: CASSYSTSVGVDTQYF. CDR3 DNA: TGTGCCAGCAGTTACTCGACTAGCGTCGGTGTAGATACGCAGTATTTT.

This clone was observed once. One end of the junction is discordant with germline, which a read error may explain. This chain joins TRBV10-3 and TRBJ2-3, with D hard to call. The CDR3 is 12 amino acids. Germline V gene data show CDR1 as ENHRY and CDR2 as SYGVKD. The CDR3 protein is CAIKSATDTEYF. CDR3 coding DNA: TGTGCCATCAAATCCGCTACAGATACGGAGTATTTT.

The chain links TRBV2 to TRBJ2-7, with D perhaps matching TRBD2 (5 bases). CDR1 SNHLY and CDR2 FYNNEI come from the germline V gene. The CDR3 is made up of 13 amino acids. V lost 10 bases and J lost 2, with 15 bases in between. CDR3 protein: CATADSLTYEQYF. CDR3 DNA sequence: TGTGCCACCGCGGACTCTCTGACCTACGAGCAGTACTTC.

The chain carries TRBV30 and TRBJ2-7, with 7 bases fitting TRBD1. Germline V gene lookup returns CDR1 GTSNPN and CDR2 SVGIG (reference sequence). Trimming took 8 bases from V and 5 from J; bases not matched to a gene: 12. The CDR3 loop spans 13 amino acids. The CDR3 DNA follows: TGTGCCCAAAACGTGAAGGGGGCCGACGAGCAGTACTTC. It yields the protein CAQNVKGADEQYF.